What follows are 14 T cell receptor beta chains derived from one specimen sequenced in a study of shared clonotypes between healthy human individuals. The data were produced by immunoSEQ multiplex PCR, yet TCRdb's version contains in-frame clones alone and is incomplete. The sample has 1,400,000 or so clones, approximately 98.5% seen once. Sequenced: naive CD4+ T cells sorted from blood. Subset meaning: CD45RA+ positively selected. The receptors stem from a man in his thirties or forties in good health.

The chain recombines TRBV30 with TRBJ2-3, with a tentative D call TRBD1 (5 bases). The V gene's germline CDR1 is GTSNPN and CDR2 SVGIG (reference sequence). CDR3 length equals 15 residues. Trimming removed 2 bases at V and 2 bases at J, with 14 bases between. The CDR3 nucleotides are TGTGCCTGGAGTCGACAGTCTGGGTTCACAGATACGCAGTATTTT. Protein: CAWSRQSGFTDTQYF.

The DNA of the CDR3 is TGTGCCAGCAGCTTAACCTCGGGCAGGTTTTACTACGAGCAGTACTTC. This sequence encodes CASSLTSGRFYYEQYF. The chain has TRBV7-9 and TRBJ2-7; unclear D gene. Looked up from germline, CDR1 is SEHNR and CDR2 is FQNEAQ (reference sequence). Trimming pared 2 bases from V and 3 bases from J, leaving 17 bases between. The length of the CDR3 is 16 residues. The full variable domain, its missing parts supplied by reference TRBV7-9 and TRBJ2-7, is DTGVSQNPRHKITKRGQNVTFRCDPISEHNRLYWYRQTLGQGPEFLTYFQNEAQLEKSRLLSDRFSAERPKGSFSTLEIQRTEQGDSAMYLCASSLTSGRFYYEQYFGPGTRLTVT.

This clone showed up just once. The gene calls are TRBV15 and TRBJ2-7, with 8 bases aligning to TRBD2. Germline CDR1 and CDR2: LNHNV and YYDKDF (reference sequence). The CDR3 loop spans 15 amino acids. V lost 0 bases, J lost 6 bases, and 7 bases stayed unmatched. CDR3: CATSRDGGREGEQYF. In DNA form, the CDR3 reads TGTGCCACCAGCAGAGATGGAGGACGGGAGGGCGAGCAGTACTTC.

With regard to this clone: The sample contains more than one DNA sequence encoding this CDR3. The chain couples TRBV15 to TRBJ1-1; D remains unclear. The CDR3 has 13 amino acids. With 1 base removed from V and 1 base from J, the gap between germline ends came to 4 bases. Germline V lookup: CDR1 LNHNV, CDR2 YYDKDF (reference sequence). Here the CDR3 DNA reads TGTGCCACCAGCAGAGTAGGGAACACTGAAGCTTTCTTT. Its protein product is CATSRVGNTEAFF.

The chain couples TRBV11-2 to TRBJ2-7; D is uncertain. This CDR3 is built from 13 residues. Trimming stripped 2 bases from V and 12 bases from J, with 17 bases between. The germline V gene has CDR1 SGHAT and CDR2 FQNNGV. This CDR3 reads CASSLNHEARLYF. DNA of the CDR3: TGTGCCAGCAGCTTAAACCACGAAGCCAGGTTGTACTTC.

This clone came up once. CDR3 amino acids: CASRTTSGGETQYF. The CDR3 DNA sequence: TGTGCCAGCAGAACAACTAGCGGGGGGGAGACCCAGTACTTC. The rearrangement uses TRBV28 and TRBJ2-5; 12 bases are a match to TRBD2. There are 14 residues in the CDR3. The V gene's germline CDR1 is MDHEN and CDR2 SYDVKM. V shed 6 bases, J shed 5 bases, and the junction held 4 bases outside the gene matches.

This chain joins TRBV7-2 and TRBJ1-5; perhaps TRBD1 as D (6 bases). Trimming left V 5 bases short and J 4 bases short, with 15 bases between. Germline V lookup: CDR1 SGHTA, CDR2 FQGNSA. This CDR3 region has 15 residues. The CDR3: CASSPLLGANQPQHF. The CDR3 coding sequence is TGTGCCAGCAGCCCATTATTGGGGGCGAATCAGCCCCAGCATTTT.

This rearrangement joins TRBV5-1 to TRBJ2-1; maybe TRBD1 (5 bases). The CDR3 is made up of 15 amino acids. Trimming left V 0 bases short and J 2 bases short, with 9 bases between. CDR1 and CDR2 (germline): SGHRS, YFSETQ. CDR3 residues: CASSLVGDAYNEQFF. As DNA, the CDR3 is TGCGCCAGCAGCTTGGTAGGGGATGCCTACAATGAGCAGTTCTTC.

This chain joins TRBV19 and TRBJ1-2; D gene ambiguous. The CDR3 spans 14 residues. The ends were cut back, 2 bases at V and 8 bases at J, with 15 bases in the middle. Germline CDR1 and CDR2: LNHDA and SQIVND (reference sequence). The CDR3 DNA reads TGTGCCAGTAGTATAAGATTTCCCTCCCTGGGCTACACCTTC. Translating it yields CASSIRFPSLGYTF. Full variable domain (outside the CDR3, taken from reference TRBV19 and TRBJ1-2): DGGITQSPKYLFRKEGQNVTLSCEQNLNHDAMYWYRQDPGQGLRLIYYSQIVNDFQKGDIAEGYSVSREKKESFPLTVTSAQKNPTAFYLCASSIRFPSLGYTFGSGTRLTVV.

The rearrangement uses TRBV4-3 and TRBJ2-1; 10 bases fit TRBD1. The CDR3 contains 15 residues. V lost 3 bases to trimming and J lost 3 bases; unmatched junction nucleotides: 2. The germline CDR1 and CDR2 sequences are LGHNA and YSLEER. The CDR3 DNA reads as TGCGCCAGCAGCCACCGGGACAGGGGCTACAATGAGCAGTTCTTC. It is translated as CASSHRDRGYNEQFF.

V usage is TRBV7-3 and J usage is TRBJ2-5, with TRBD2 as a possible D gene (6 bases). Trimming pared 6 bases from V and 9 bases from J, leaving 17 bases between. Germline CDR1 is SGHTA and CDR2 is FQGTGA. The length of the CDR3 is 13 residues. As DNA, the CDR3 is TGTGCCAGCAGTCCTGGACCCTCGGGGGCCCAGTACTTC. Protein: CASSPGPSGAQYF. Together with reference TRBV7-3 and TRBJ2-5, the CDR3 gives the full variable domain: GAGVSQTPSNKVTEKGKYVELRCDPISGHTALYWYRQSLGQGPEFLIYFQGTGAADDSGLPNDRFFAVRPEGSVSTLKIQRTERGDSAVYLCASSPGPSGAQYFGPGTRLLVL.

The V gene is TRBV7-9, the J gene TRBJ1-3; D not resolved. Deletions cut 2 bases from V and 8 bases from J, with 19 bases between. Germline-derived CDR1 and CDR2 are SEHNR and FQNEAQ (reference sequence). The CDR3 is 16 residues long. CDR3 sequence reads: CASSLRQQFGWDTIYF. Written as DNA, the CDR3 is TGTGCCAGCAGCTTACGCCAGCAGTTTGGTTGGGACACCATATATTTT.

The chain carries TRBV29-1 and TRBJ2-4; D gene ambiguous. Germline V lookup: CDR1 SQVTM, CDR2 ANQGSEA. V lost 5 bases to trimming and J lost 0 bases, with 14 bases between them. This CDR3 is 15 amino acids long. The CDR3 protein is CSVLQRARAKNIQYF. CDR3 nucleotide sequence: TGCAGCGTTCTCCAAAGGGCCCGAGCCAAAAACATTCAGTACTTC.

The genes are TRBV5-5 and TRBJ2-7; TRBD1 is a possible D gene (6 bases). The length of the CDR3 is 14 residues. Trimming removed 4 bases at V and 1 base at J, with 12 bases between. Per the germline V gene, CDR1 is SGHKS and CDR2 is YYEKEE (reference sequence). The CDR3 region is CASSQGHLSYEQYF. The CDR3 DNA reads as TGTGCCAGCAGCCAGGGACACTTATCCTACGAGCAGTACTTC.